This T cell receptor beta chain originates from a study of cytomegalovirus exposure and HLA in healthy donors (dated by TCRdb to 2016 to 2017). At the level of the whole study: An earlier analysis of several hundred of the donors reported roughly 300 Gb of sequence data and 90 million to 120 million unique TCR beta sequences obtained from about 179 million T cells. Around 300 gigabases of sequencing data and approximately 85 million unique TCR sequences were included in an early release covering 550 to 650 HLA-typed donors. Among the roughly 390 genotyped donors, under 90% belonged to the genetic ancestry cluster associated with self-reported Caucasian donors. The study was designed to test whether signatures of past pathogen exposure could be identified by cataloging public T cell receptors. The T cell repertoires of some 700 subjects were profiled by immunosequencing and related to cytomegalovirus serostatus. Along with the approximately 700-subject first cohort, a separate validation cohort of about 110 different subjects was used. The study combined high-throughput TCR immunosequencing, statistical association of individual TCRs with disease status, and machine learning to predict cytomegalovirus infection status. A later analysis re-examined previously published TCR beta repertoires from about 670 donors and added high-resolution HLA genotyping to investigate patterns of TCR occurrence. In the later analysis, no new phenotypic data were used to find candidate immune exposures; instead, reliance was placed on TCR beta sequences and their occurrence across donors. In an earlier analysis of around 540 of the donors, high-throughput TCR beta sequencing was used to judge whether each TCR beta V gene segment behaved as functional or pseudogenic. Alongside the repertoire data, information on donor age, sex, ethnicity and CMV serostatus was compiled. In a later genetic analysis, genome-wide SNP genotypes for 398 of the 666 donors were used, and that subset was treated as a discovery cohort. Every discovery cohort repertoire had been produced on one sequencing platform. HLA typing included class I and class II loci at four-digit resolution. The number of typed donors differed by locus: about 620-630 for A, B, C, DRB1 and DQB1; 500 to 550 for DQA1; 606 for DPA1; and roughly 450 for DPB1. Roughly 5 DR-DQ haplotypes were handled as single units for association and clustering, since linkage in the cohort was strong. Across some 400 genotyped donors of the cohort, an average of approximately 200,000 unique TCR beta nucleotide sequences per donor were sequenced, and roughly a sixth of those sequences were non-productive. The investigation overall reported the following: The presence/absence analyses assumed that sequencing depth was roughly uniform across donors, and that assumption may not be true. The classifier was reported to diagnose cytomegalovirus status with high specificity and sensitivity in both the original and validation cohorts. In a later analysis, the rate of TCR association differed among HLA loci, with DRB1 alleles having the most associated TCRs and HLA-C alleles having the fewest. A cluster of highly shared sequence variants was judged likely to be a technical artifact of the sequencing pipeline. At a false discovery rate of 0.05, a later analysis linked around 15,000 TCR beta sequences to specific HLA alleles. Across donors, most TCR sequences were observed very rarely, whereas some public TCRs were present in many individuals. When HLA alleles, especially DR and DQ, strongly co-occurred, TCR associations were difficult to assign to individual alleles. The cohort was sequenced for TCR beta chains only, and without alpha or paired-chain data the features that could be detected were limited. A later analysis found that most CMV-associated TCR beta chains appeared HLA-restricted, with HLA associations seemingly driven largely by CMV exposure. Because some donors lacked HLA typing at each locus, the association tests relied only on the typed subset. Some IMGT-functional V segments, including TRBV6-2 and TRBV6-3, could not be told apart with the 87-base-pair reads, so those segments were excluded. A further reported finding was that TCR beta sequences accurately predicted the HLA-A and HLA-B alleles for most subjects in the first cohort. A later genetic analysis reported fewer N-insertions in productive TCRs among donors in an Asian-associated ancestry cluster than the approximately 670-donor mean. The study listed 150 to 200 TCR beta chains as associated with cytomegalovirus. Linkage disequilibrium might explain the correlated functional status among segregating V segments, but an unknown experimental factor could not be ruled out. An association between a missense DCLRE1C variant and V-gene and J-gene trimming of TCR beta chains was found in a later genetic analysis and replicated in an independent cohort. According to the authors, the approach could potentially be generalized to other disease states and immunological phenotypes. Broadly in line with IMGT annotations, most TCR beta V segments showed up in productive rearrangements about 87% or about 30% of the time in an earlier analysis of several hundred of the donors. In a later analysis, HLA-associated TCR beta chains showed more clonal expansion and lower generation probabilities than non-associated chains that were equally common. Several of the top co-occurrence clusters appeared to be linked to parvovirus B19, influenza, CMV and Epstein-Barr virus, according to a later analysis. In vitro tests confirmed that a few of the cytomegalovirus-associated TCR beta chains recognize cytomegalovirus antigens. Because counts were too low, about 18 rarely observed V segments, including chromosome 9 orphons, were excluded from the earlier analysis of several hundred of the donors. CMV serostatus was the only immune exposure information available for the cohort.

For this clone: Its antigen has not been determined. No quality values exist for individual bases; no much larger clone is one base distant.

The cohort was made up of 666 healthy bone marrow donors. At the time of sampling, every cohort member was nominally healthy, though immune exposures that went unrecorded were likely present. The donor was CMV seropositive and belonged to the group of some 290 seropositive cohort members. Every donor gave a peripheral blood sample, and the peripheral blood mononuclear cells from that sample were used for TCR beta sequencing. Genomic DNA was extracted from the blood cell samples with the Qiagen DNeasy Blood Extraction Kit. The CDR3, cysteine through phenylalanine, is 16 amino acids long. Only the CDR3 region is kept as DNA, spanning 48 bases read in frame from base 1. The germline V gene gives CDR1 as LGHNA and CDR2 as YNFKEQ. V and J are trimmed by 0 bases and 4 bases, and the gene matches miss 4 bases of the junction. The library came from the immunoSEQ multiplex PCR assay. The multiplex PCR relied on a mix of 60 forward primers for TCR Vbeta segments and 13 reverse primers for TCR Jbeta segments. Amplification of the CDR3 region of rearranged TCR beta genes was performed with a multiplex PCR assay on genomic DNA. The Illumina HiSeq System was used to sequence the amplified TCR beta libraries as 87-base-pair reads. Turning to the authors' computational methods: In a later analysis, around 80 million unique TCR beta chains were counted across the roughly 670 repertoires, and around 10 million of these chains were shared by at least two donors. To remove PCR and sequencing errors, raw reads were error-corrected and collapsed into unique sequences using a nearest-neighbor algorithm that merged closely related sequences. CDR3 sequences were aligned to IMGT reference sequences to assign V, D and J gene segments. Each retained sequence needed at least a six-nucleotide match to both a V gene segment and a J gene segment. A rearrangement was called productive if the CDR3 had no stop codons and remained in frame with V and J, and every other rearrangement was called non-productive. CDR3 was defined by IMGT convention, running from the second conserved V-encoded cysteine to the conserved J-encoded phenylalanine. The earlier analysis of approximately 590 of the donors excluded any sequence lacking an unambiguous match to a single V gene segment. An earlier analysis of a few hundred of the donors classified V segments as functional when productive rearrangements were above 56.7% and as segregating when the standard deviation between donors was above 5%. A statistical classification framework was built for diagnosing cytomegalovirus status from the catalog of TCR beta chain sequences. A later analysis assigned V and J genes by comparing TCR nucleotide sequences with IMGT/GENE-DB human TR gene sequences. Using the TCRdist pipeline, a later analysis assigned CDR3 sequences along with most-parsimonious VDJ recombination scenarios. In a later analysis, each TCR beta chain was defined by its CDR3 amino acid sequence together with its V-gene family, and reads lacking a unique V-gene family were excluded. A later analysis removed roughly 590 highly shared, low-generation-probability nucleotide sequences to deal with suspected cross-contamination and a sequencing artifact. A later analysis calculated a clonal expansion index for each public chain from normalized within-repertoire ranks of inferred template counts. Generation probabilities in a later analysis came from a VDJ recombination model fitted to out-of-frame rearrangements, and those results were checked against IGoR. Hypergeometric tests were used in a later analysis to score TCR-TCR, TCR-HLA and TCR-CMV co-occurrence, with a repertoire-size bias correction applied to the TCR pairs. To estimate false discovery rates, a later analysis permuted the HLA or CMV assignments 20 times. A later analysis grouped co-occurring TCRs with DBSCAN, adding TCRdist sequence similarity when clustering within HLA-allele-positive subsets. Repertoires with fewer than 30,000 or more than 120,000 public chains, plus five repertoires with anomalous nucleotide sharing, were excluded from co-occurrence clustering. As stored in TCRdb, this immuneACCESS dataset retains in-frame rearrangements with V and J assigned. A fraction of the clones does not appear; measured against another copy, unresolved V genes explain less than half of the discrepancy, and the remainder lacks a known reason. D and trimming come from the DNA, and the V and J calls and clone size come from that table. The sample has over 75,000 clones on record, over 60% of them singletons. The biggest ten clones account for about 3.6% of the sample.

The clonotype was recovered from a male donor in good health and CMV-seropositive. The source material was PBMCs. The chain couples TRBV4-2 to TRBJ2-2; TRBD2 fits 8 bases in the junction. The CDR3: CASSQEWTSSTGELFF. The bases are TGTGCCAGCAGCCAAGAATGGACTAGCTCCACCGGGGAGCTGTTTTTT.